These 22 T cell receptor beta chains share one sample of origin, sequenced in a study of T-cell memory formation after mild COVID-19. One entry per CDR3 protein, called by TCRdb with MiXCR from the 5' RACE reads. The data show about 410,000 distinct CDR3 sequences, about 20% seen once. The specimen was PBMCs or a T cell subset sorted from them (not recorded which). The receptors originated from a man between 18 and 35 years old who had mild COVID-19 (a few samples of this study predate the infection). Cell type and time point are not known.

This clonotype was observed at least ten times. The rearrangement uses TRBV7-9 and TRBJ1-1; D call uncertain. The ends were cut back, 1 base at V and 4 bases at J, with 7 bases in the middle. The CDR3 length is 13 residues. The germline CDR1 and CDR2 sequences are SEHNR and FQNEAQ (reference sequence). The CDR3 protein is CASSLGVRTEAFF. Written as DNA, the CDR3 is TGTGCCAGCAGCTTAGGGGTCCGCACTGAAGCTTTCTTT.

This clonotype was seen more than once but under ten times. The chain combines TRBV6-1 with TRBJ2-7; 12 bases are a match to TRBD2. The V gene's germline CDR1 is MNHNS and CDR2 SASEGT. The CDR3 runs to 15 residues. J lost 3 bases, V lost 6 bases, and 6 bases had no gene match. In nucleotides, the CDR3 is TGTGCCAGCAGCAAGACTAGCGGGGGAGTCTACGAGCAGTACGTC. This gives the protein CASSKTSGGVYEQYV.

This clonotype was seen more than once but under ten times. V usage is TRBV11-2 and J usage is TRBJ2-5, with 7 bases matching TRBD1. This CDR3 spans 14 amino acids. V shed 4 bases, J shed 4 bases, and the junction held 6 bases outside the gene matches. Germline CDR1 and CDR2: SGHAT and FQNNGV. CDR3 DNA: TGTGCCAGCAGCTCCCAGGGGGTGGGAGAGACCCAGTACTTC. Encoded protein: CASSSQGVGETQYF. The full variable domain, in which reference TRBV11-2 and TRBJ2-5 provide the parts outside the CDR3, is EAGVAQSPRYKIIEKRQSVAFWCNPISGHATLYWYQQILGQGPKLLIQFQNNGVVDDSQLPKDRFSAERLKGVDSTLKIQPAKLEDSAVYLCASSSQGVGETQYFGPGTRLLVL.

This chain connects TRBV28 to TRBJ2-3; TRBD2 matches 8 bases. The CDR3 is made up of 15 amino acids. The germline V gene encodes CDR1 MDHEN and CDR2 SYDVKM. After removal of 9 bases from V and 3 bases from J, the junction contained 11 bases not matched to a gene. The CDR3, as DNA: TGTGCCAGGGATTTCCGGGAGGGCCGGACAGATACGCAGTATTTT. Its translation is CARDFREGRTDTQYF.

The chain carries TRBV30 and TRBJ1-2, with a possible D match to TRBD1 (5 bases). CDR3 length equals 12 residues. Germline values: CDR1 GTSNPN, CDR2 SVGIG (reference sequence). Deletions cut 8 bases from V and 6 bases from J, with 16 bases between. The CDR3 protein is CAGGRGADGYTF. The CDR3 DNA is TGTGCCGGGGGGAGAGGGGCGGATGGCTACACCTTC.

The chain combines TRBV7-9 with TRBJ2-1, with TRBD2 as a possible D gene (6 bases). The V gene's germline CDR1 is SEHNR and CDR2 FQNEAQ (reference sequence). V was pared by 3 bases and J by 8 bases, with 17 bases between. The CDR3 covers 15 residues. The CDR3 DNA reads as TGTGCCAGCAGCTTCCGGGACTTGGGATCCGATGAGCAGTTCTTC. Translated: CASSFRDLGSDEQFF.

The chain combines TRBV6-5 with TRBJ1-5; a possible D gene is TRBD1 (6 bases). CDR1 is MNHEY, CDR2 SVGAGI, per germline. Trimming cost V 0 bases and J 5 bases, with 8 bases left between them. The CDR3 is made up of 14 amino acids. The CDR3 sequence is CASSYSRGDQPQHF. CDR3 nucleotides: TGTGCCAGCAGTTACTCCAGGGGTGATCAGCCCCAGCATTTT.

The V and J genes are TRBV11-2 and TRBJ1-2; D gene uncertain. Germline CDR1 SGHAT, CDR2 FQNNGV. Trimming took off 4 bases at V and 4 bases at J, with 13 bases between the two ends. CDR3 size: 14 residues. CDR3 nucleotide sequence: TGTGCCAGCAGCTCCCGGGAGGGAAGCTATGGCTACACCTTC. Its translation is CASSSREGSYGYTF.

This chain links TRBV4-3 with TRBJ2-5; 7 nucleotides agree with TRBD1. J was trimmed by 4 bases and V by 0 bases; bases with no gene match: 2. This CDR3 spans 14 amino acids. CDR1 LGHNA and CDR2 YSLEER come from the germline V gene. Written as DNA, the CDR3 is TGCGCCAGCAGCCAAGAAAGACAGGGAGAGACCCAGTACTTC. It is translated as CASSQERQGETQYF.

This clonotype has more than one count but fewer than ten. The chain is built from TRBV7-2 and TRBJ2-3; TRBD1 matches 9 bases. The V gene's germline CDR1 is SGHTA and CDR2 FQGNSA. V was clipped by 5 bases and J by 4 bases; unmatched bases: 4. CDR3 length: 14 amino acids. DNA of the CDR3: TGTGCCAGCAGCCCGGACAGGGGCGCAGATACGCAGTATTTT. Protein product: CASSPDRGADTQYF.

The V call is TRBV5-1, the J call TRBJ2-7, with TRBD1 matching over 12 bases. This CDR3 is 15 amino acids long. The V segment lost 4 bases and the J segment 4 bases; nucleotides outside the gene matches: 6. The V gene's germline CDR1 is SGHRS and CDR2 YFSETQ. CDR3 region: CASSRDRGHFYEQYF. The CDR3 coding sequence is TGCGCCAGCAGCCGGGACAGGGGGCATTTTTACGAGCAGTACTTC.

V and J are TRBV5-1 and TRBJ2-6, with a possible D match to TRBD2 (5 bases). Trimming cost V 4 bases and J 0 bases, with 8 bases left between them. CDR1 and CDR2 from the germline V gene are SGHRS and YFSETQ. The CDR3 length is 15 residues. DNA for the CDR3: TGCGCCAGCAGCATGGGGAGCTCTGGGGCCAACGTCCTGACTTTC. Amino acids: CASSMGSSGANVLTF.

The chain employs TRBV11-2 and TRBJ2-3; a possible D gene is TRBD2 (5 bases). Germline V gene data show CDR1 as SGHAT and CDR2 as FQNNGV. V gave up 5 bases and J gave up 6 bases, with 18 bases separating them. The CDR3 is made up of 15 amino acids. CDR3 region: CASSPSDGGEDTQYF. The CDR3 DNA sequence: TGTGCCAGCAGCCCATCGGACGGAGGAGAGGATACGCAGTATTTT.

The CDR3 loop reads CASSKDIDGLAGQVSYEQYV. As DNA, the CDR3 is TGTGCCAGCAGCAAGGATATAGATGGACTAGCGGGCCAAGTTTCCTACGAGCAGTACGTC. The chain recombines TRBV21-1 with TRBJ2-7; the table's D call, TRBD2, was not checked against the DNA. TRBV21-1 is recorded as a pseudogene. CDR3 length: 20 amino acids.

This clonotype showed up just a few times. V gene TRBV7-2 combines with J gene TRBJ2-4; 8 nucleotides match TRBD2. The CDR3 consists of 14 residues. Germline loops: CDR1 SGHTA, CDR2 FQGNSA. With 6 bases clipped from V and 5 bases from J, the junction kept 6 bases outside the gene matches. The CDR3 nucleotides read TGTGCCAGCAGTGCCGGGGGGGGTGAAAACATTCAGTACTTC. This sequence encodes CASSAGGGENIQYF. The full variable domain, its missing parts supplied by reference TRBV7-2 and TRBJ2-4, is GAGVSQSPSNKVTEKGKDVELRCDPISGHTALYWYRQSLGQGLEFLIYFQGNSAPDKSGLPSDRFSAERTGGSVSTLTIQRTQQEDSAVYLCASSAGGGENIQYFGAGTRLSVL.

This clonotype was counted a few times. The chain employs TRBV12-3 or TRBV12-4 and TRBJ2-7, with 7 bases lining up with TRBD1. This CDR3 region has 16 residues. The J segment lost 3 bases and the V segment lost 1 base, leaving 9 bases of the junction unmatched. CDR3 sequence reads: CASSLDRGSPYYEQYF. The CDR3 DNA is TGTGCCAGCAGTTTAGACAGGGGATCTCCGTACTACGAGCAGTACTTC.

The rearrangement links TRBV4-3 to TRBJ2-5, with a tentative D call TRBD1 (6 bases). Looked up from germline, CDR1 is LGHNA and CDR2 is YSLEER. The CDR3 loop spans 14 amino acids. The germline V and J ends were trimmed by 4 bases and 2 bases, with 11 bases remaining between them. CDR3 amino acids: CASSPDSGQETQYF. The CDR3 DNA is TGCGCCAGCAGCCCGGACAGCGGACAAGAGACCCAGTACTTC.

The V call is TRBV5-1, the J call TRBJ1-6, with a weak D call TRBD1 (6 bases). The CDR3 length is 16 residues. Trimming took off 0 bases at V and 7 bases at J, with 14 bases between the two ends. Germline loops: CDR1 SGHRS, CDR2 YFSETQ. The CDR3 DNA reads TGCGCCAGCAGCTTGGGGTTCTCTACAGGGAATTCACCCCTCCACTTT. Translation: CASSLGFSTGNSPLHF.

This clonotype was seen only a few times. As DNA, the CDR3 is TGTGCCATCAGGGGTGCGTTAGCGGGGGAAGACAATGAGCAGTTCTTC. It yields the protein CAIRGALAGEDNEQFF. The chain is built from TRBV10-3 and TRBJ2-1, with 9 bases matching TRBD2. V lost 6 bases to trimming and J lost 5 bases; unmatched junction nucleotides: 11. CDR3 length equals 16 residues. The germline V gene encodes CDR1 ENHRY and CDR2 SYGVKD.

The table lists this clonotype with a few counts. The V call is TRBV5-1, the J call TRBJ2-3; D not certain. V lost 0 bases, J lost 6 bases, and 14 bases lay in between. CDR3 size: 15 residues. The germline V gene has CDR1 SGHRS and CDR2 YFSETQ. CDR3 amino acids: CASSLGSLGADTQYF. CDR3 bases: TGCGCCAGCAGCTTGGGGAGCCTCGGCGCGGATACGCAGTATTTT.

The chain links TRBV12-3 or TRBV12-4 to TRBJ2-1; TRBD1 might be the D (5 bases). Trimming took off 3 bases at V and 6 bases at J, with 12 bases between the two ends. This CDR3 contains 14 residues. CDR3 residues: CASSLLQGPNEQFF. In DNA, the CDR3 is TGTGCCAGCAGTTTGTTGCAGGGTCCCAATGAGCAGTTCTTC.

This chain links TRBV7-3 with TRBJ2-2, with 8 positions matching TRBD2. Germline V lookup: CDR1 SGHTA, CDR2 FQGTGA. The V and J ends lost 5 bases and 2 bases, in that order; junction bases with no gene match: 7. This CDR3 is built from 16 residues. CDR3 region: CASSQMAGGNTGELFF. CDR3 in DNA: TGTGCCAGCAGCCAGATGGCGGGGGGAAACACCGGGGAGCTGTTTTTT. The variable domain in full, with the rest retrieved from reference TRBV7-3 and TRBJ2-2, is GAGVSQTPSNKVTEKGKYVELRCDPISGHTALYWYRQSLGQGPEFLIYFQGTGAADDSGLPNDRFFAVRPEGSVSTLKIQRTERGDSAVYLCASSQMAGGNTGELFFGEGSRLTVL.